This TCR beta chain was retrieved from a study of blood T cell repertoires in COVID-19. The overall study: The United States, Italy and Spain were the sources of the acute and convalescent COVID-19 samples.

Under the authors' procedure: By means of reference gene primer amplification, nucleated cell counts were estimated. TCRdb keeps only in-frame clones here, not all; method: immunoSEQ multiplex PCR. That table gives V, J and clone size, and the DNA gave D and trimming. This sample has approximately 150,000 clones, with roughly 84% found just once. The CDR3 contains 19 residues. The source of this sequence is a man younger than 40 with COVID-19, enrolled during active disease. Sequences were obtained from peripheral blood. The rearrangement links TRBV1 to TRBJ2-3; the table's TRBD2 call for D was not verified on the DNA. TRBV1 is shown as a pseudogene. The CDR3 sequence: CTSSQDYVYPLRGTDTQYF. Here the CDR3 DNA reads TGCACCAGCAGCCAAGATTACGTTTACCCACTCCGCGGGACAGATACGCAGTATTTT.